These 17 T cell receptor beta chains were all obtained from the same sample, sequenced in a study of human T cells and chemical hapten exposure. The time point denotes: patch test 1, 2 weeks after DPC sensitization. Treatment specified: therapeutic diphenylcyclopropenone sensitization with weekly scalp DPC. Total RNA came from unfractionated whole blood. One entry per CDR3 protein, called by TCRdb with MiXCR from the RACE reads. The data show under 40,000 distinct CDR3 sequences, with just under 6.5% seen just once and roughly a tenth held by the top ten. Here the sequenced sample was whole blood, taken in connection with sensitization to the hapten diphenylcyclopropenone (DPC). The receptors here all came from a woman in her thirties with alopecia areata. Some clones in this sample may be carry-over from other donors' samples.

This chain uses TRBV4-2 with TRBJ1-6, with D uncertain. The germline V and J ends were trimmed by 5 bases and 7 bases, with 9 bases remaining between them. Germline CDR1 and CDR2: LGHNA and YNFKEQ. This CDR3 contains 13 residues. The CDR3 sequence: CASSTYRNSPLHF. The CDR3 region has the DNA TGTGCCAGCAGCACCTACAGAAATTCACCCCTCCACTTT.

This clonotype was counted at least ten times. This chain connects TRBV7-2 to TRBJ2-1; 7 positions match TRBD2. The CDR3 covers 13 residues. V shed 5 bases and J 8 bases; nucleotides not matched to a gene: 6. Germline-derived CDR1 and CDR2 are SGHTA and FQGNSA. In nucleotides, the CDR3 is TGTGCCAGCAGCCTAGGGAGGGTCTATGAGCAGTTCTTC. Amino acids: CASSLGRVYEQFF.

With regard to this clonotype: A much more abundant neighbour one base away suggests this may be a read error. V and J are TRBV12-3 or TRBV12-4 and TRBJ1-6; 10 bases are shared with TRBD1. The CDR3 length is 14 residues. CDR3 loop: CTSSSGQGNSPLHF. The DNA of the CDR3 is TGTACCAGCAGTTCGGGACAGGGGAATTCACCCCTCCACTTT.

This clonotype came up a few times. The chain has TRBV5-4 and TRBJ2-2, with D unresolved. Germline lookup yields CDR1 SGHNT and CDR2 YYREEE (reference sequence). The V end lost 0 bases, the J end lost 3 bases, and 9 bases lay between the germline ends. The CDR3 extends over 15 amino acids. The CDR3 nucleotides read TGTGCCAGCAGCTTGGAGCCCGTGTACACCGGGGAGCTGTTTTTT. This encodes CASSLEPVYTGELFF.

The V call is TRBV6-5, the J call TRBJ2-7; no definite D call. The germline V gene has CDR1 MNHEY and CDR2 SVGAGI. V lost 4 bases to trimming and J lost 4 bases, with 11 bases between them. This CDR3 has 13 residues. CDR3 sequence: CASSSPGMYEQYF. In nucleotides, the CDR3 is TGTGCCAGCAGTTCCCCGGGCATGTACGAGCAGTACTTC.

This clonotype was picked up many times. The chain combines TRBV11-2 with TRBJ2-3; a weak D match, TRBD2 (6 bases). V was trimmed by 7 bases and J by 2 bases, leaving 16 bases between them. Per the germline V gene, CDR1 is SGHAT and CDR2 is FQNNGV. This CDR3 contains 15 residues. The CDR3 DNA reads as TGTGCCAGCACCGAACGGGGGTTTAACACAGATACGCAGTATTTT. Protein sequence: CASTERGFNTDTQYF.

The chain's CDR3 is CAWSVHPGSNTEAFF. The DNA of the CDR3 is TGTGCCTGGAGTGTACACCCTGGGTCAAACACTGAAGCTTTCTTT. V gene TRBV30 combines with J gene TRBJ1-1; D is ambiguous. Trimming removed 0 bases from V and 2 bases from J, with 13 bases in between. Germline values: CDR1 GTSNPN, CDR2 SVGIG (reference sequence). The CDR3 consists of 15 residues.

This clonotype was detected ten times or more. The chain employs TRBV29-1 and TRBJ1-1; D not certain. With 6 bases removed from V and 4 bases from J, the gap between germline ends came to 12 bases. This CDR3 is 12 amino acids long. The germline V gene has CDR1 SQVTM and CDR2 ANQGSEA. The CDR3 DNA sequence: TGCAGCGTCTGGGAGGGAGGCACTGAAGCTTTCTTT. It specifies CSVWEGGTEAFF.

The chain recombines TRBV5-5 with TRBJ2-7; TRBD1 might be the D (5 bases). CDR3 length equals 13 residues. Germline loops: CDR1 SGHKS, CDR2 YYEKEE (reference sequence). V lost 5 bases to trimming and J lost 7 bases, with 16 bases between them. CDR3 in amino acids: CASSYQTASEQYF. The DNA for the CDR3 is TGTGCCAGCAGTTACCAGACAGCTTCGGAGCAGTACTTC.

This clonotype has just a few counts. The chain is built from TRBV2 and TRBJ1-2; D is perhaps TRBD1 (6 bases). Trimming removed 6 bases from V and 6 bases from J, with 17 bases in between. The CDR3 totals 14 residues. Germline-derived CDR1 and CDR2 are SNHLY and FYNNEI. In DNA form, the CDR3 reads TGTGCCAGCAGGGAGGAACGGGGGGCCCATGGCTACACCTTC. This codes for CASREERGAHGYTF.

This clonotype was counted ten times or more. The chain combines TRBV12-3 or TRBV12-4 with TRBJ1-2; TRBD1 agrees at 9 bases. V was pared by 5 bases and J by 4 bases, with 8 bases of the junction left unmatched. The CDR3 length is 15 residues. CDR3 in DNA: TGTGCCAGCAGTCCTTGGGGGGGACAGGGCTATGGCTACACCTTC. Encoded protein: CASSPWGGQGYGYTF.

This clonotype occurred many times. The genes are TRBV14 and TRBJ2-1; 8 bases fit TRBD1. V was clipped by 4 bases and J by 13 bases; unmatched bases: 9. CDR1 is SGHDN and CDR2 is FVKESK in the germline V gene. The CDR3 loop spans 13 amino acids. CDR3 in amino acids: CASSPWSGTGQFF. The CDR3 DNA follows: TGTGCCAGCAGCCCCTGGTCCGGGACAGGCCAGTTCTTC.

The V and J genes are TRBV7-9 and TRBJ1-1; D gene unclear. Trimming pared 5 bases from V and 3 bases from J, leaving 10 bases between. The CDR3 extends over 13 amino acids. CDR1 and CDR2 (germline): SEHNR, FQNEAQ (reference sequence). In nucleotides, the CDR3 is TGTGCCAGCAGCAAGTGGATGGACACTGAAGCTTTCTTT. Amino acids: CASSKWMDTEAFF. The entire variable domain, with the rest obtained from reference TRBV7-9 and TRBJ1-1, is as follows: DTGVSQNPRHKITKRGQNVTFRCDPISEHNRLYWYRQTLGQGPEFLTYFQNEAQLEKSRLLSDRFSAERPKGSFSTLEIQRTEQGDSAMYLCASSKWMDTEAFFGQGTRLTVV.

This clonotype was counted at least ten times. As DNA, the CDR3 is TGCGCCAGGAACAGGGTTGCTTCGAATTCACCCCTCCACTTT. This gives the protein CARNRVASNSPLHF. J is TRBJ1-6 and V is TRBV5-1; weak D call: TRBD1 (6 bases). The CDR3 consists of 14 residues. In germline, CDR1 is SGHRS, CDR2 YFSETQ. Trimming took off 8 bases at V and 7 bases at J, with 16 bases between the two ends. Supplemented by reference TRBV5-1 and TRBJ1-6, the full variable domain reads KAGVTQTPRYLIKTRGQQVTLSCSPISGHRSVSWYQQTPGQGLQFLFEYFSETQRNKGNFPGRFSGRQFSNSRSEMNVSTLELGDSALYLCARNRVASNSPLHFGNGTRLTVT.

V is TRBV7-9 and J is TRBJ2-7; possibly TRBD1 or TRBD2 for D (6 bases each). Germline V gene lookup returns CDR1 SEHNR and CDR2 FQNEAQ (reference sequence). Between the trimmed V and J ends, which lost 5 bases and 3 bases, there was a span of 11 bases. The CDR3 length is 13 residues. The CDR3 loop is CASSEGGYYEQYF. Written as DNA, the CDR3 is TGTGCCAGCAGCGAGGGGGGTTACTACGAGCAGTACTTC.

This clonotype was seen a few times. As DNA, the CDR3 is TGTGCCAGCAGTTTCTTAGGTACAGGGGGCTTTGCATCAGATACGCAGTATTTT. Residues: CASSFLGTGGFASDTQYF. V is TRBV28 and J is TRBJ2-3; 9 bases line up with TRBD1. The CDR3 length is 18 residues. V was pared by 3 bases and J by 4 bases, with 14 bases of the junction left unmatched. Per the germline V gene, CDR1 is MDHEN and CDR2 is SYDVKM.

This clonotype occurred a few times. The rearrangement uses TRBV10-2 and TRBJ1-1, with 7 bases fitting TRBD1. With V trimmed by 2 bases and J by 9 bases, 12 bases remained unmatched. CDR1 WSHSY and CDR2 SAAADI come from the germline V gene. CDR3 length equals 15 residues. The CDR3 loop is CASSEQVGTATKAFF. DNA for the CDR3: TGCGCCAGCAGTGAGCAAGTCGGGACAGCCACAAAAGCTTTCTTT.